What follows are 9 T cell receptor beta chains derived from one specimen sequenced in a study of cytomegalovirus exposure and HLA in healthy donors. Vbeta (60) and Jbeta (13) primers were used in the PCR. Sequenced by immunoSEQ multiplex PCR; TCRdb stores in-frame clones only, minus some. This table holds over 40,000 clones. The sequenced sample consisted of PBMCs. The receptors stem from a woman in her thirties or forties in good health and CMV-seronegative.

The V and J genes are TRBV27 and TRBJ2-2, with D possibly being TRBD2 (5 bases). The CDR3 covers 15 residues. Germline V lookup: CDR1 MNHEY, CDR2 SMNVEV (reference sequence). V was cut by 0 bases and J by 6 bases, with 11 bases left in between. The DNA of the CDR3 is TGTGCCAGCAGTTTATCGAGGGTTATTCCCGGGGAGCTGTTTTTT. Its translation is CASSLSRVIPGELFF.

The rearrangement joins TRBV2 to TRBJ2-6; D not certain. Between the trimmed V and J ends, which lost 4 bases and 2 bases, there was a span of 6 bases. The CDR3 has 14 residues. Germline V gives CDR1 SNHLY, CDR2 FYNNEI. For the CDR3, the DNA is TGTGCCAGCAGTGCTATAGCTGGGGCCAACGTCCTGACTTTC. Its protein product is CASSAIAGANVLTF.

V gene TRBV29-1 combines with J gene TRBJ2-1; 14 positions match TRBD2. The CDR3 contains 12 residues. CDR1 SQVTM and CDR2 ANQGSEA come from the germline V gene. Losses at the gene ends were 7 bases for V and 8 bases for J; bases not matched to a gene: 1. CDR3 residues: CSGTSGRHEQFF. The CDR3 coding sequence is TGCAGCGGGACTAGCGGGAGGCATGAGCAGTTCTTC.

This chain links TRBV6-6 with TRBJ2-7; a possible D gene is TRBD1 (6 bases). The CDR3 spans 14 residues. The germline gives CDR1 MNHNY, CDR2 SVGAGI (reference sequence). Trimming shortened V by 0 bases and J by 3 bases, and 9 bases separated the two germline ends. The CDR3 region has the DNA TGTGCCAGCAGTTACTCGAGGGGGAACTACGAGCAGTACTTC. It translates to CASSYSRGNYEQYF.

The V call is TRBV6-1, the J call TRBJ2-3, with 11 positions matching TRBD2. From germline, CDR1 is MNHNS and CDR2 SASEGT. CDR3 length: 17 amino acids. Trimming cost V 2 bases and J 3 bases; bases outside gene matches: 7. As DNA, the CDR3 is TGTGCCAGCAGTGAATGGGGTAGCGGGAGGGGGACAGATACGCAGTATTTT. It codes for CASSEWGSGRGTDTQYF.

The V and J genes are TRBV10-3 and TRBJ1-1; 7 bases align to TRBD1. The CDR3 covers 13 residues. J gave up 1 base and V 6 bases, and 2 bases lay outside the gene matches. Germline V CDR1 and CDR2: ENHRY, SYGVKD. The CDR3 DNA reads TGTGCCATCAGCCCAGGGGGGAACACTGAAGCTTTCTTT. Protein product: CAISPGGNTEAFF.

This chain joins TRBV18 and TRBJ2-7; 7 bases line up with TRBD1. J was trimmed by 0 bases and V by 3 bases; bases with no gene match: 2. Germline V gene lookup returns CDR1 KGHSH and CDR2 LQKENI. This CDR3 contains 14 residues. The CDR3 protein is CASSPDRDSYEQYF. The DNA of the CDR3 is TGTGCCAGCTCACCCGACAGGGACTCCTACGAGCAGTACTTC.

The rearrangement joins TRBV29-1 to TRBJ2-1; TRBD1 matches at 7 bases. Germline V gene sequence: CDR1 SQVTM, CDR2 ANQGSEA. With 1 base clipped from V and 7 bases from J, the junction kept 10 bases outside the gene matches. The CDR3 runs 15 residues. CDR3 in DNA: TGCAGCGTTGAAGCTAAGAGGGGGCCGGGAAATGAGCAGTTCTTC. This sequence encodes CSVEAKRGPGNEQFF.

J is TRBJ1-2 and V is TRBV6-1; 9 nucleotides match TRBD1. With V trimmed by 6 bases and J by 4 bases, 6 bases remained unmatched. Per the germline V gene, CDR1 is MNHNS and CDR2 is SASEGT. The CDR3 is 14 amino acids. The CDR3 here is CASRGQGRGYGYTF. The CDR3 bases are TGTGCCAGCAGGGGACAGGGACGAGGCTATGGCTACACCTTC.